This T cell receptor beta chain was found in a study of metastatic and nonmetastatic thyroid tumors. For the study at large: The study looked at repertoires side by side in blood and in tumor or nodule tissue from malignant and benign thyroid patients. Findings and caveats of the study: Patients with malignant thyroid tumors reportedly had significantly higher TCR beta diversity than those with benign nodules, in blood and tumor.

MiXCR reprocessed the PCR reads for TCRdb. The sample shows over 25,000 clones, roughly 15% of them seen only once. Germline V gives CDR1 MNHEY, CDR2 SVGAGI. The CDR3 has 12 residues. With 0 bases removed from V and 1 base from J, the gap between germline ends came to 0 bases. This clone was counted a few times. No antigen is known for it. Not a single patient had been given any form of treatment at any point before undergoing thyroid surgery. This TCR derives from a female donor with papillary thyroid cancer or a benign thyroid nodule (not recorded which). Some clones in this sample may be carry-over from other donors' samples. Sequences were obtained from blood. V is TRBV6-5 and J is TRBJ2-5; D call uncertain. The CDR3, as DNA: TGTGCCAGCAGTTACTCCCAAGAGACCCAGTACTTC. This encodes CASSYSQETQYF.